This T cell receptor beta chain came from a study of blood T cell repertoires in COVID-19. Looking at the study overall: The analysed material was cDNA or gDNA that came from T cells, B-cell-depleted T cells, or PBMCs.

V dropped 0 bases and J dropped 2; count of bases not matched to a gene: 6. The CDR3 extends over 17 amino acids. In germline, CDR1 is SGHTA, CDR2 FQGNSA. Clinical histories supplied by participants themselves formed the basis of cohort assignment. Two negative PCRs, clearance, or symptom resolution had been documented for recovered Cohort 3 donors. Original methodology: For nucleated cells, counts were estimated from reference gene primer amplification. The repertoire was sequenced with immunoSEQ multiplex PCR; TCRdb's copy has only in-frame clones and lacks some. From that table come the V and J calls and clone size; the DNA was used to work out D and trimming. Found here are a few hundred thousand clones, less than 90% of them singletons; the top ten hold 5.1%.

The sequence derives from a woman between 50 and 59 years old who had recovered from COVID-19. What was sequenced was PBMCs or T cells enriched from blood (not recorded which). The chain couples TRBV7-2 to TRBJ2-5; TRBD2 matches at 10 bases. In DNA, the CDR3 is TGTGCCAGCAGCTTAGCGGGGAGCGGGAGGGTTCAAGAGACCCAGTACTTC. This codes for CASSLAGSGRVQETQYF.